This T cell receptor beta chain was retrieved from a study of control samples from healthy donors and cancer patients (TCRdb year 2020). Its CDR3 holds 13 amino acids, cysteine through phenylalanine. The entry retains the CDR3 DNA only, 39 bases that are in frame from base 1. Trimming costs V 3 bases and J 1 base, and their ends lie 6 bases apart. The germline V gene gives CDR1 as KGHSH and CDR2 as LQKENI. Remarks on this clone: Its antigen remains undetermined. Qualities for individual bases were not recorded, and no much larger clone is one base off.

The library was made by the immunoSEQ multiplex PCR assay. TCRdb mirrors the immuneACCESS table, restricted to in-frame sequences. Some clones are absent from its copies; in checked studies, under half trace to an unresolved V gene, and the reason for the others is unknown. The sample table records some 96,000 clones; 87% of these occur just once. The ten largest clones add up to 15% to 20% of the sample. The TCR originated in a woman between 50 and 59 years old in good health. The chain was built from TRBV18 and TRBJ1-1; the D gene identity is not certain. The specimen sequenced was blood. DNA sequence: TGTGCCAGCTCACCTCAGGCGAACACTGAAGCTTTCTTT. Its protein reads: CASSPQANTEAFF.